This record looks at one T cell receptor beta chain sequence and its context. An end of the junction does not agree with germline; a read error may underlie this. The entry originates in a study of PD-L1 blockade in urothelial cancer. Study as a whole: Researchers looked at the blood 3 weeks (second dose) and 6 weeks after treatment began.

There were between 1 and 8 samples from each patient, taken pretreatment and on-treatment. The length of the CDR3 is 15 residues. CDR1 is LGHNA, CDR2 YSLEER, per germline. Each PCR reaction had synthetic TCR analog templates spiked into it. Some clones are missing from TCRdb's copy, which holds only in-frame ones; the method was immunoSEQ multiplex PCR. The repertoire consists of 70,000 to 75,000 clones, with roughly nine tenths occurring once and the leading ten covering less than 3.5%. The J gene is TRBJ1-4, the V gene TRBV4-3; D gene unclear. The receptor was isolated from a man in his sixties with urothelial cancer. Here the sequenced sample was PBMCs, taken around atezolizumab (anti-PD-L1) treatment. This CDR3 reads CASSKEVGGAGKLFF. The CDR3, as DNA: TGCGCCAGCAGCAAAGAGGTGGGAGGTGCGGGAAAACTGTTTTTT.